This note documents a single TCR beta chain sequence. This sample is part of a study of blood T cell repertoires in COVID-19. Libraries were prepared by immunoSEQ multiplex PCR; TCRdb keeps only in-frame clonotypes and omits some of them. Of about 220,000 clones listed, 90% were seen once; the top ten hold roughly 16%. V lost 3 bases to trimming and J lost 3 bases, with 14 bases between them. This CDR3 is built from 15 residues. The germline gives CDR1 SGHTA, CDR2 FQGNSA. This chain links TRBV7-2 with TRBJ1-1, with D maybe TRBD1 (5 bases). The sequenced sample was PBMCs or T cells enriched from blood (not recorded which). This TCR was sampled from a young man who had been exposed to COVID-19. CDR3 sequence: CASSLGLGDYTEAFF. Here the CDR3 DNA reads TGTGCCAGCAGCTTGGGACTCGGCGATTACACTGAAGCTTTCTTT. Full variable domain (rest looked up from reference TRBV7-2 and TRBJ1-1): GAGVSQSPSNKVTEKGKDVELRCDPISGHTALYWYRQSLGQGLEFLIYFQGNSAPDKSGLPSDRFSAERTGGSVSTLTIQRTQQEDSAVYLCASSLGLGDYTEAFFGQGTRLTVV.